The 27 T cell receptor beta chains below all came from one sample that was sequenced in a study of shared clonotypes between healthy human individuals (dated by TCRdb to 2018 to 2021). CD8 naive samples were obtained by positive selection for CCR7 among CD45RO-negative cells, yielding a CD45RA+CCR7+ population from which TemRA cells were excluded. The receptor library was made with the immunoSEQ multiplex PCR assay. In TCRdb, the immuneACCESS table is reduced to in-frame sequences with V and J assigned. These tables do not hold every clone; where another copy was compared, an unresolved V gene accounts for under half, and the others remain unexplained. For this sample there are 2 million or so clones; about 95% appear just once. The ten largest clones add up to 0.85% to 1.2% of the sample. Sequences were obtained from naive CD8+ T cells sorted from blood. The label giving this sample's cell subset or site can be read as: CD45RA+CCR7+. These receptors all stem from a man younger than 35 in good health.

The gene calls are TRBV4-1 and TRBJ2-5; D possibly uses TRBD1 or TRBD2 (5 bases each). V lost 6 bases and J lost 5, with 13 bases in between. CDR3 size: 13 residues. Looked up from germline, CDR1 is MGHRA and CDR2 is YSYEKL. This CDR3 reads CASRPEGLETQYF. CDR3 nucleotides: TGCGCCAGCAGGCCCGAGGGGTTGGAGACCCAGTACTTC.

The V gene is TRBV11-2, the J gene TRBJ2-5; 10 bases fit TRBD1. The CDR3 is 15 amino acids. Germline CDR1 is SGHAT and CDR2 is FQNNGV. The junction had 8 bases not matched to a gene; V was cut back by 5 bases and J by 5 bases. CDR3 nucleotides: TGTGCCAGCAGCCCCGGGACAGGGGTGGTCGAGACCCAGTACTTC. It yields the protein CASSPGTGVVETQYF.

The chain uses TRBV19 and TRBJ1-1; TRBD1 aligns across 7 bases. The CDR3 loop spans 13 amino acids. With 2 bases clipped from V and 7 bases from J, the junction kept 4 bases outside the gene matches. The germline V gene encodes CDR1 LNHDA and CDR2 SQIVND (reference sequence). This CDR3 reads CASSISGTVEAFF. The CDR3 DNA reads TGTGCCAGTAGTATAAGCGGGACAGTTGAAGCTTTCTTT.

This clone was counted a few times. The chain uses TRBV16 and TRBJ1-2; no clear D gene. With 0 bases removed from V and 6 bases from J, the gap between germline ends came to 5 bases. Germline-derived CDR1 and CDR2 are KGHSY and FQNENV. This CDR3 comprises 12 residues. The CDR3, as DNA: TGTGCCAGCAGCCAATCGAGGGATGGCTACACCTTC. It codes for CASSQSRDGYTF.

The rearrangement uses TRBV4-3 and TRBJ2-5, with D tentatively TRBD2 (7 bases). The CDR3 is made up of 16 amino acids. V dropped 3 bases and J dropped 1 base, with 15 bases sitting between them. Germline lookup yields CDR1 LGHNA and CDR2 YSLEER. The DNA of the CDR3 is TGCGCCAGCAGCCACGACGACGGGGGGCTCCAAGAGACCCAGTACTTC. It encodes CASSHDDGGLQETQYF.

This chain connects TRBV27 to TRBJ2-2; D is ambiguous. This CDR3 is 12 amino acids long. V was pared by 4 bases and J by 8 bases, with 8 bases between. Germline V gene data show CDR1 as MNHEY and CDR2 as SMNVEV (reference sequence). The DNA of the CDR3 is TGTGCCAGCAGTTCGGGTAAAGGGGAGCTGTTTTTT. Translating gives CASSSGKGELFF.

As to this clone: This sample includes further DNA sequences coding for the same CDR3. The chain combines TRBV19 with TRBJ2-2, with D possibly being TRBD1 (8 bases). Germline loops: CDR1 LNHDA, CDR2 SQIVND (reference sequence). CDR3 length equals 15 residues. V was cut by 3 bases and J by 5 bases, with 13 bases left in between. CDR3 DNA: TGTGCCAGTAGTATGGACAGGGAGGGAACCGGGGAGCTGTTTTTT. Translated: CASSMDREGTGELFF.

The chain is built from TRBV13 and TRBJ2-7; 7 positions agree with TRBD2. The CDR3 is made up of 15 amino acids. V lost 4 bases and J lost 2; bases outside the gene matches: 8. Looked up from germline, CDR1 is PRHDT and CDR2 is FYEKMQ (reference sequence). The CDR3 DNA reads TGTGCCAGCAGCTCGATGGGGGGGGTCCCCTACGAGCAGTACTTC. Translating gives CASSSMGGVPYEQYF.

This sequence joins TRBV30 and TRBJ2-6; tentatively, D is TRBD1 (6 bases). Germline V gene sequence: CDR1 GTSNPN, CDR2 SVGIG (reference sequence). V gave up 3 bases and J gave up 1 base, with 22 bases separating them. The CDR3 loop spans 19 amino acids. In DNA form, the CDR3 reads TGTGCCTGGAGCACCTACCACCGGAACGACAGGTCTGGGGCCAACGTCCTGACTTTC. Translating gives CAWSTYHRNDRSGANVLTF.

V gene TRBV19 combines with J gene TRBJ1-5; D might be TRBD1 (6 bases). The length of the CDR3 is 19 residues. CDR1 is LNHDA, CDR2 SQIVND, per germline (reference sequence). With 6 bases removed from V and 0 bases from J, the gap between germline ends came to 24 bases. The chain's CDR3 is CASSPRTDQMIYSNQPQHF. DNA of the CDR3: TGTGCCAGTAGCCCTAGGACAGACCAAATGATCTATAGCAATCAGCCCCAGCATTTT.

Note on this clone: An end of the junction differs from the germline gene, which may be a read error. The V and J genes are TRBV6-1 and TRBJ1-3; D is undetermined. The CDR3 sequence is 14 residues long. CDR1 and CDR2 (germline): MNHNS, SASEGT. The CDR3 sequence is CASSDIGFGSTIYF. In nucleotides, the CDR3 is TGTGCCAGCAGTGACATAGGATTTGGAAGCACCATATATTTT.

This chain uses TRBV12-5 with TRBJ2-1; D not certain. This CDR3 contains 13 residues. Between the trimmed V and J ends, which lost 3 bases and 2 bases, there was a span of 5 bases. The germline CDR1 and CDR2 sequences are LGHNT and FRNRAP. CDR3: CASGFATYNEQFF. CDR3 sequence (DNA): TGTGCTAGTGGTTTTGCCACCTACAATGAGCAGTTCTTC.

The CDR3 DNA reads as TGTGCCAGCAGCTTAGGAGGTAGCGGGGACACAGATACGCAGTATTTT. This translates into CASSLGGSGDTDTQYF. The chain has TRBV7-8 and TRBJ2-3; 8 bases agree with TRBD2. The CDR3 spans 16 residues. V dropped 1 base and J dropped 2; count of bases not matched to a gene: 5. Germline CDR1 SGHVS, CDR2 FQNEAQ.

This chain joins TRBV7-2 and TRBJ2-3; 14 bases line up with TRBD2. V was pared by 6 bases and J by 5 bases, with 13 bases of the junction left unmatched. Germline V lookup: CDR1 SGHTA, CDR2 FQGNSA. This CDR3 region has 18 residues. The CDR3: CASSYHETSGRDIDTQYF. The CDR3 coding sequence is TGTGCCAGCAGTTATCACGAGACTAGCGGGAGGGATATAGATACGCAGTATTTT.

V usage is TRBV9 and J usage is TRBJ2-1, with unresolved D. The CDR3 totals 11 residues. In germline, CDR1 is SGDLS, CDR2 YYNGEE. Deletions cut 3 bases from V and 6 bases from J, with 4 bases between. The CDR3 loop reads CASSELNEQFF. DNA of the CDR3: TGTGCCAGCAGCGAGCTCAATGAGCAGTTCTTC. The complete variable domain, with remaining parts taken from reference TRBV9 and TRBJ2-1, reads DSGVTQTPKHLITATGQRVTLRCSPRSGDLSVYWYQQSLDQGLQFLIQYYNGEERAKGNILERFSAQQFPDLHSELNLSSLELGDSALYFCASSELNEQFFGPGTRLTVL.

V is TRBV14 and J is TRBJ2-7; D could derive from TRBD1 or TRBD2 (5 bases each). CDR1 and CDR2 from the germline V gene are SGHDN and FVKESK. Trimming took off 1 base at V and 1 base at J, with 11 bases between the two ends. The CDR3 is 15 amino acids. CDR3 in DNA: TGTGCCAGCAGCCAAGGCCCGGGACGGTCCTACGAGCAGTACTTC. Encoded protein: CASSQGPGRSYEQYF.

The gene calls are TRBV7-6 and TRBJ2-5; D could derive from TRBD1 or TRBD2 (5 bases each). The end of the DNA fits TRBJ2-7 better, so the J call may be wrong. The CDR3 loop spans 11 amino acids. The germline V gene encodes CDR1 SGHVS and CDR2 FNYEAQ. CDR3 nucleotides: TGTGCCAGCAGCGGGGGTTTCGAGCAGTACTTC. It specifies CASSGGFEQYF.

The gene calls are TRBV2 and TRBJ2-1; 10 positions match TRBD2. The V gene's germline CDR1 is SNHLY and CDR2 FYNNEI. The CDR3 spans 15 residues. V gave up 5 bases and J gave up 10 bases; unmatched junction bases: 11. The CDR3 nucleotides read TGTGCCAGCAGTACTCCTAGCGGGAGTAGGTTAGAGCAGTTCTTC. Translation: CASSTPSGSRLEQFF.

The rearrangement uses TRBV10-3 and TRBJ2-1; 11 bases agree with TRBD1. V shed 10 bases, J shed 7 bases, and the junction held 15 bases outside the gene matches. Germline V gene data show CDR1 as ENHRY and CDR2 as SYGVKD. There are 16 residues in the CDR3. CDR3 sequence: CATSDRGLTARNEQFF. The CDR3 region has the DNA TGTGCCACCTCGGACAGGGGGCTGACGGCTAGAAATGAGCAGTTCTTC.

The J gene is TRBJ2-2, the V gene TRBV27; no clear D. Between the trimmed V and J ends, which lost 0 bases and 7 bases, there was a span of 6 bases. Germline CDR1 MNHEY, CDR2 SMNVEV (reference sequence). The CDR3 spans 13 residues. CDR3 coding DNA: TGTGCCAGCAGTTTATCGATAGGCGGGGAGCTGTTTTTT. This translates into CASSLSIGGELFF.

V usage is TRBV10-3 and J usage is TRBJ1-6; D unresolved. Trimming left V 4 bases short and J 7 bases short, with 8 bases between. The germline V gene encodes CDR1 ENHRY and CDR2 SYGVKD. CDR3 length: 13 residues. The CDR3 nucleotides read TGTGCCATCAGTGGGAAGCCGAATTCACCCCTCCACTTT. The encoded protein is CAISGKPNSPLHF.

This chain connects TRBV2 to TRBJ2-7, with 8 bases matching TRBD2. Germline CDR1 reads SNHLY; CDR2 reads FYNNEI. This CDR3 is built from 15 residues. V was pared by 7 bases and J by 3 bases, with 11 bases of the junction left unmatched. The CDR3 region has the DNA TGTGCCAGCACCGGGGTACTAGCGGAGCGCTACGAGCAGTACTTC. It translates to CASTGVLAERYEQYF.

This rearrangement joins TRBV6-4 to TRBJ2-7; D call uncertain. This CDR3 has 19 residues. The ends were cut back, 2 bases at V and 2 bases at J, with 25 bases in the middle. Germline assignment: CDR1 MRHNA and CDR2 SNTAGT. The CDR3 loop is CASSDEDAMLVPKPYEQYF. DNA of the CDR3: TGTGCCAGCAGTGACGAGGACGCAATGTTGGTCCCAAAACCCTACGAGCAGTACTTC.

The chain carries TRBV11-1 and TRBJ2-7; maybe TRBD1 (5 bases). The CDR3 has 16 residues. Germline CDR1 reads SGHAT; CDR2 reads FQDESV (reference sequence). Between the trimmed V and J ends, which lost 2 bases and 0 bases, there was a span of 14 bases. The CDR3 bases are TGTGCCAGCAGCTTAAGGATGGGGCCTCGCTCCTACGAGCAGTACTTC. It yields the protein CASSLRMGPRSYEQYF. Full variable domain (outside the CDR3, taken from reference TRBV11-1 and TRBJ2-7): EAEVAQSPRYKITEKSQAVAFWCDPISGHATLYWYRQILGQGPELLVQFQDESVVDDSQLPKDRFSAERLKGVDSTLKIQPAELGDSAMYLCASSLRMGPRSYEQYFGPGTRLTVT.

V is TRBV9 and J is TRBJ2-3; 10 positions match TRBD1. Trimming cost V 2 bases and J 3 bases; bases outside gene matches: 9. The CDR3 is made up of 17 amino acids. Per the germline V gene, CDR1 is SGDLS and CDR2 is YYNGEE. The DNA for the CDR3 is TGTGCCAGCAGCGTTTGGGGGGACAGGGGCTCTACAGATACGCAGTATTTT. This codes for CASSVWGDRGSTDTQYF. The whole variable domain, remainder taken from reference TRBV9 and TRBJ2-3, is DSGVTQTPKHLITATGQRVTLRCSPRSGDLSVYWYQQSLDQGLQFLIQYYNGEERAKGNILERFSAQQFPDLHSELNLSSLELGDSALYFCASSVWGDRGSTDTQYFGPGTRLTVL.

The V call is TRBV4-3, the J call TRBJ2-7, with 7 bases fitting TRBD2. V dropped 2 bases and J dropped 2; count of bases not matched to a gene: 3. CDR3 length equals 14 residues. CDR1 and CDR2 from the germline V gene are LGHNA and YSLEER. The CDR3 is CASSQRGGTYEQYF. CDR3 in DNA: TGCGCCAGCAGCCAACGCGGGGGTACCTACGAGCAGTACTTC.

The V and J genes are TRBV29-1 and TRBJ2-1; no clear D. Germline assignment: CDR1 SQVTM and CDR2 ANQGSEA. The CDR3 runs to 13 residues. V lost 4 bases and J 0 bases, leaving 7 bases between the germline ends. The CDR3 DNA is TGCAGCGTTGCAACAGTCTCCTACAATGAGCAGTTCTTC. It specifies CSVATVSYNEQFF.